A single sample is the source of the 17 T cell receptor beta chains below, sequenced in a study of cytomegalovirus exposure and HLA in healthy donors. The PCR ran on 60 Vbeta and 13 Jbeta primers. Libraries were prepared by immunoSEQ multiplex PCR; TCRdb keeps only in-frame clonotypes and omits some of them. The sample consists of approximately 200,000 clones, around 77% of them appearing once. Specimen: PBMCs. The receptors were sampled from a young man in good health and CMV-seronegative.

The J gene is TRBJ1-1, the V gene TRBV27; TRBD1 aligns across 8 bases. The junction had 8 bases not matched to a gene; V was cut back by 8 bases and J by 3 bases. The CDR3 consists of 14 residues. Germline V gene lookup returns CDR1 MNHEY and CDR2 SMNVEV (reference sequence). The CDR3, as DNA: TGTGCCAGCCGAAGGACAGGGTCGGACACTGAAGCTTTCTTT. It yields the protein CASRRTGSDTEAFF.

The chain links TRBV6-1 to TRBJ2-7; 11 positions match TRBD1. CDR3 length: 14 residues. Looked up from germline, CDR1 is MNHNS and CDR2 is SASEGT. Germline trimming cut 6 bases from V and 4 bases from J; bases unmatched to any gene: 5. The CDR3 region is CASRIGQGAYEQYF. The DNA of the CDR3 is TGTGCCAGCAGGATTGGACAGGGGGCTTACGAGCAGTACTTC.

The chain couples TRBV16 to TRBJ2-7, with a weak D call TRBD1 (6 bases). The CDR3 sequence is 14 residues long. Germline V CDR1 and CDR2: KGHSY, FQNENV. Trimming shortened V by 3 bases and J by 6 bases, and 15 bases separated the two germline ends. The CDR3 protein is CASSQTQGIGEQYF. CDR3 bases: TGTGCCAGCAGCCAGACTCAGGGGATCGGCGAGCAGTACTTC.

V is TRBV7-9 and J is TRBJ1-1; D is uncertain. Germline lookup yields CDR1 SEHNR and CDR2 FQNEAQ (reference sequence). CDR3 length equals 15 residues. As DNA, the CDR3 is TGTACATCCTCCCCCCGGGCGGGAGATGGAACTGAAGCTTTCTTT. As protein: CTSSPRAGDGTEAFF.

The CDR3 DNA follows: TGTGCCAGCAGTAAACGGGACAGGGGGCTACTTACTGAAGCTTTCTTT. Residues: CASSKRDRGLLTEAFF. The rearrangement links TRBV2 to TRBJ1-1, with 12 bases aligning to TRBD1. The CDR3 has 16 amino acids. The germline gives CDR1 SNHLY, CDR2 FYNNEI. The V and J ends lost 5 bases and 5 bases, in that order; junction bases with no gene match: 9.

This clone was picked up a small number of times. The chain recombines TRBV5-4 with TRBJ2-1; maybe TRBD1 (6 bases). Germline V lookup: CDR1 SGHNT, CDR2 YYREEE (reference sequence). This CDR3 is built from 13 residues. The CDR3 loop is CAFRGAAYNEQFF. CDR3 sequence (DNA): TGTGCTTTCAGGGGAGCTGCCTACAATGAGCAGTTCTTC.

V gene TRBV21-1 combines with J gene TRBJ2-7; the table's D call TRBD2 went unverified against the DNA. TRBV21-1 is a pseudogene segment. This CDR3 has 16 residues. CDR3 nucleotides: TGTGCCAGCAGCAAGTCGAGGAGAGGGAAAGTCTACGAGCAGTACTTC. Translating it yields CASSKSRRGKVYEQYF.

This clone was counted once. J is TRBJ2-3 and V is TRBV7-6, with 8 positions matching TRBD2. This CDR3 is 14 amino acids long. The germline V gene has CDR1 SGHVS and CDR2 FNYEAQ. J lost 8 bases, V lost 5 bases, and 9 bases had no gene match. The CDR3 DNA reads as TGTGCCAGCAGCGTACTAGCGGCGGGCGGTACGCAGTATTTT. Amino acids: CASSVLAAGGTQYF. The full variable domain, in which reference TRBV7-6 and TRBJ2-3 provide the parts outside the CDR3, is GAGVSQSPRYKVTKRGQDVALRCDPISGHVSLYWYRQALGQGPEFLTYFNYEAQQDKSGLPNDRFSAERPEGSISTLTIQRTEQRDSAMYRCASSVLAAGGTQYFGPGTRLTVL.

This sequence joins TRBV5-1 and TRBJ2-5; D possibly corresponds to TRBD1 (6 bases). The CDR3 has 13 residues. Germline CDR1 and CDR2: SGHRS and YFSETQ. The V end was cut by 2 bases, the J end by 5 bases, with 10 bases between. The CDR3 is CASSLQGFETQYF. In nucleotides, the CDR3 is TGCGCCAGCAGCTTACAGGGTTTTGAGACCCAGTACTTC.

This chain joins TRBV6-5 and TRBJ2-5; possibly TRBD2 for D (5 bases). Germline loops: CDR1 MNHEY, CDR2 SVGAGI. The V end lost 2 bases, the J end lost 7 bases, and 5 bases lay between the germline ends. CDR3 length equals 11 residues. Here the CDR3 reads CASSYEGTQYF. The CDR3 coding sequence is TGTGCCAGCAGTTACGAGGGGACCCAGTACTTC.

The chain combines TRBV7-6 with TRBJ1-1, with D unclear. Germline V gene data show CDR1 as SGHVS and CDR2 as FNYEAQ. The CDR3 has 13 amino acids. V was clipped by 2 bases and J by 1 base, with 5 bases between them. In DNA form, the CDR3 reads TGTGCCAGCAGCTTACAGGAGAACACTGAAGCTTTCTTT. Amino acid sequence: CASSLQENTEAFF.

The chain combines TRBV2 with TRBJ1-1; D ambiguous. The germline V gene encodes CDR1 SNHLY and CDR2 FYNNEI. The CDR3 is 14 residues long. V lost 3 bases, J lost 1 base, and 9 bases lay in between. The DNA of the CDR3 is TGTGCCAGCAGTGACGTTAAATCGAACACTGAAGCTTTCTTT. Protein product: CASSDVKSNTEAFF.

For the CDR3, the DNA is TGTGCCAGCAGCCATAGCGGTTACTCCTACAATGAGCAGTTCTTC. This sequence encodes CASSHSGYSYNEQFF. This chain joins TRBV5-6 and TRBJ2-1; the D gene is possibly TRBD2 (6 bases). Germline CDR1 and CDR2: SGHDT and YYEEEE. This CDR3 contains 15 residues. V gave up 4 bases and J gave up 0 bases, with 11 bases separating them.

This rearrangement joins TRBV5-1 to TRBJ1-4; D is uncertain. V dropped 4 bases and J dropped 7 bases, with 17 bases sitting between them. The CDR3 has 15 residues. CDR1 SGHRS and CDR2 YFSETQ come from the germline V gene. The CDR3 loop is CASSVTPWGGEKLFF. CDR3 nucleotides: TGCGCCAGCAGCGTGACTCCGTGGGGAGGTGAAAAACTGTTTTTT. The whole variable domain, remainder taken from reference TRBV5-1 and TRBJ1-4, is KAGVTQTPRYLIKTRGQQVTLSCSPISGHRSVSWYQQTPGQGLQFLFEYFSETQRNKGNFPGRFSGRQFSNSRSEMNVSTLELGDSALYLCASSVTPWGGEKLFFGSGTQLSVL.

The sample holds a few counts of this clone. The chain links TRBV6-5 to TRBJ2-1; 7 bases match TRBD1. J lost 3 bases, V lost 6 bases, and 2 bases had no gene match. Germline V lookup: CDR1 MNHEY, CDR2 SVGAGI. This CDR3 has 13 residues. The DNA of the CDR3 is TGTGCCAGCAGCCGGGACAGCTACAATGAGCAGTTCTTC. Translating it yields CASSRDSYNEQFF.

This chain joins TRBV4-1 and TRBJ2-1; TRBD2 aligns across 10 bases. With 1 base clipped from V and 7 bases from J, the junction kept 4 bases outside the gene matches. Germline V gene lookup returns CDR1 MGHRA and CDR2 YSYEKL. The CDR3 is made up of 15 amino acids. The CDR3 DNA sequence: TGCGCCAGCAGCCAAGTAATTAGCGGGAGGAATGAGCAGTTCTTC. Protein: CASSQVISGRNEQFF.

This clone was observed a few times. V gene TRBV25-1 combines with J gene TRBJ1-1; D remains unclear. CDR1 is MGHDK, CDR2 SYGVNS, per germline. The CDR3 is made up of 15 amino acids. Trimming shortened V by 6 bases and J by 0 bases, and 14 bases separated the two germline ends. The CDR3 protein is CASSKTEVMNTEAFF. The CDR3 DNA reads TGTGCCAGCAGCAAGACGGAGGTAATGAACACTGAAGCTTTCTTT.